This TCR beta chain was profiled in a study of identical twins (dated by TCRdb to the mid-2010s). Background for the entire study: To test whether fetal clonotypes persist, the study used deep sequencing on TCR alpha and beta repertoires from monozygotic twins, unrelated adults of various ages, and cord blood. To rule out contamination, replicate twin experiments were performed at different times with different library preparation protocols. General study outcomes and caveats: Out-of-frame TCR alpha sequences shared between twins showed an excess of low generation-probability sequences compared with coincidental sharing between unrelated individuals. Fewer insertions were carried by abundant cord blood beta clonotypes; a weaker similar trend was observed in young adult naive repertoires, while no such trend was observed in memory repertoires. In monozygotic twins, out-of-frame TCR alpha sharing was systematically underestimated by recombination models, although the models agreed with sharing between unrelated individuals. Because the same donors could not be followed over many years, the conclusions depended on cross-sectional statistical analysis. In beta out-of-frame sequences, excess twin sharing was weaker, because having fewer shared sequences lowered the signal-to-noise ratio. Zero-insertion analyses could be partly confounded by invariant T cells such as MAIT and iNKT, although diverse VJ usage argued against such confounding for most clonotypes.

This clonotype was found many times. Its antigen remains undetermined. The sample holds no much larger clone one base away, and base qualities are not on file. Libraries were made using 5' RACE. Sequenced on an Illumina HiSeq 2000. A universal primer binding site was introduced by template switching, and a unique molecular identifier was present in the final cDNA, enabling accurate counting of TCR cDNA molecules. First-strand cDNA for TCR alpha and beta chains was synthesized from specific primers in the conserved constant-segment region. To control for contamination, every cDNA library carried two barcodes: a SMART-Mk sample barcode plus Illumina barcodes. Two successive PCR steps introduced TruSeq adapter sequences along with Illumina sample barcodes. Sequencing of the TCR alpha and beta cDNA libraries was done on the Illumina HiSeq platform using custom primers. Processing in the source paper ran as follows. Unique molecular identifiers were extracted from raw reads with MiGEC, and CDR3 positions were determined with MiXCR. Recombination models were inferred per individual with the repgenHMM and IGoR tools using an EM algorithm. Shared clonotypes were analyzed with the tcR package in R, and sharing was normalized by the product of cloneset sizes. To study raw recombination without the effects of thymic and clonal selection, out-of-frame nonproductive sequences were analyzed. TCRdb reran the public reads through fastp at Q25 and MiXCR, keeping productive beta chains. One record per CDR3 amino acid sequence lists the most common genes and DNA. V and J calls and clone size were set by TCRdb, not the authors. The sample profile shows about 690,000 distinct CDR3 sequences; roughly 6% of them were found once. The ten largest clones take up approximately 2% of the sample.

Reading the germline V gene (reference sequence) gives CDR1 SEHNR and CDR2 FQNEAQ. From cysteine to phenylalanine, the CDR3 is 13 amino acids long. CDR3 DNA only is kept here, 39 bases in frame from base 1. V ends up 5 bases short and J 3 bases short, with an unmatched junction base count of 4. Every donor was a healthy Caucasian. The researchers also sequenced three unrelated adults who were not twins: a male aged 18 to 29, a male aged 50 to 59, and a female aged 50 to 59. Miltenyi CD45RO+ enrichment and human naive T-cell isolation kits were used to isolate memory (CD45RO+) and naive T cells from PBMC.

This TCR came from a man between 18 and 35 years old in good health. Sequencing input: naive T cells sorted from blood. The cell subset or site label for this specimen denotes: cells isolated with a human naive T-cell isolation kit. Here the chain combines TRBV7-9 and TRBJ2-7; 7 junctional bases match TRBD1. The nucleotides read TGTGCCAGCAGCCGGGACAGTCTCTACGAGCAGTACTTC. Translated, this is CASSRDSLYEQYF. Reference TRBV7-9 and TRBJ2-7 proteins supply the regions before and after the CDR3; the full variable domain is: DTGVSQNPRHKITKRGQNVTFRCDPISEHNRLYWYRQTLGQGPEFLTYFQNEAQLEKSRLLSDRFSAERPKGSFSTLEIQRTEQGDSAMYLCASSRDSLYEQYFGPGTRLTVT.